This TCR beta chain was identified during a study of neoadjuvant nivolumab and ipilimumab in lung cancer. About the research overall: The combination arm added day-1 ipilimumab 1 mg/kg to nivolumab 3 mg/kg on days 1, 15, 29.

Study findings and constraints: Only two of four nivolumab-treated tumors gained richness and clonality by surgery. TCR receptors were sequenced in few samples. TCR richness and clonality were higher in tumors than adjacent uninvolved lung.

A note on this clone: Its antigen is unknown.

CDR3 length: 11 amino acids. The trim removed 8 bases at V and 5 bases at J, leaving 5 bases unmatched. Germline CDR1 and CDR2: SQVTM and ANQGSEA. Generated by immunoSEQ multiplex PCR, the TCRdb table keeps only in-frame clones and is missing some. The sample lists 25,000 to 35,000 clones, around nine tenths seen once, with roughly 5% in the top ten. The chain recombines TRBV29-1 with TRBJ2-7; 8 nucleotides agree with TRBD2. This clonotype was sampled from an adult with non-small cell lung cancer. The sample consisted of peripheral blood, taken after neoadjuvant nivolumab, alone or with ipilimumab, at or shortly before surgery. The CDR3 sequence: CSSRGGHEQYF. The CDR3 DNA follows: TGCAGCTCCCGGGGGGGCCACGAGCAGTACTTC.